This T cell receptor (beta chain) was captured in a study of CD8 T cells in ankylosing spondylitis. CDR1 SNHLY and CDR2 FYNNEI come from the germline V gene. The CDR3 is 20 amino acids. After removal of 0 bases from V and 1 base from J, the junction contained 15 bases not matched to a gene. TCR beta libraries were made by quantitative 5'-RACE with molecular barcodes. TCRdb re-analysed the 5' RACE reads in MiXCR, keeping a single row per CDR3 protein. The sample carries roughly 470,000 distinct CDR3 sequences, roughly a quarter recorded once. This clonotype was detected only a few times. No antigen is known for it. Study-wide points: Ankylosing spondylitis blood appeared to carry a characteristic TCR beta motif of eight or nine highly homologous variants. Disease-linked clones displayed a CD8+ phenotype and appeared relatively rarely in peripheral blood. Reportedly, disease-linked clones are significantly enriched in ankylosing spondylitis patients' matched synovial fluid.

V gene TRBV2 combines with J gene TRBJ2-3; 8 bases fit TRBD2. The TCR comes from a male donor with ankylosing spondylitis. The sample taken for sequencing was blood, either unsorted or a sorted T cell fraction (not recorded which). The CDR3 DNA sequence: TGTGCCAGCAGTGAAGCCGTCCCAGGGCAGCTGGGACTAGGCACAGATACGCAGTATTTT. This codes for CASSEAVPGQLGLGTDTQYF.